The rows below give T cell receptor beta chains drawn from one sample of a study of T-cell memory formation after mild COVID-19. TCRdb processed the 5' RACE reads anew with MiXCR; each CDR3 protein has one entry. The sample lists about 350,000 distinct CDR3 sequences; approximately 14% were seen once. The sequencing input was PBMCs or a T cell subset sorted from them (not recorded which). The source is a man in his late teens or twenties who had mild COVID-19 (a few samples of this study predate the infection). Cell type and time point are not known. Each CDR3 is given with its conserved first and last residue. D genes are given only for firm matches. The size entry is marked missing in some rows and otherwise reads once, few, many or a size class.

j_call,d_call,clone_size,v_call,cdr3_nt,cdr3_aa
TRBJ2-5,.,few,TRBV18,TGTGCCAGCTCACCATTTACAGACGAAGAGACCCAGTACTTC,CASSPFTDEETQYF
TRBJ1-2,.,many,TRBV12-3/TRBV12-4,TGTGCCACACAGGGACGAAACTATGGCTACACCTTC,CATQGRNYGYTF
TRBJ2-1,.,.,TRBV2,TGTGCCAGCAGGGGGAGAGGGGAGCAGTTCTTC,CASRGRGEQFF
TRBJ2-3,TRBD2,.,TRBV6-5,TGTGCCAGCAGTTACCGACTAGCGGATACGCAGTATTTT,CASSYRLADTQYF
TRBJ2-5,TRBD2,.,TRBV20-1,TGCAGTGCTTATAGCGGGGGGAACCAAGAGACCCAGTACTTC,CSAYSGGNQETQYF
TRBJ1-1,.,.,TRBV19,TGTGCCAGCTCAACCACATTGAACACTGAAGCTTTCTTT,CASSTTLNTEAFF
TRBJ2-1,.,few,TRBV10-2,TGCGCCAGCAGCGGGACACCTACCTACAATGAGCAGTTCTTC,CASSGTPTYNEQFF
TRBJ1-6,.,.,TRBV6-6,TGTGCCAGCAGTTTCAAGACAAATTCACCCCTCCACTTT,CASSFKTNSPLHF
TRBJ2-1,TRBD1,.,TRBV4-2,TGTGCCAGCAGCCCGTTGGGCAGGGGGCGGGTCTCCAATGAGCAGTTCTTC,CASSPLGRGRVSNEQFF
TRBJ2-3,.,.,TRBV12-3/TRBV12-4,TGTGCCAGCATTCTTGGGACTCCGCTAAGGGGAACGCAGTATTTT,CASILGTPLRGTQYF
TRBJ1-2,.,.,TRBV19,TGTGCCAGTAAGAATCAGATGGAGAACTATGGCTACACCTTC,CASKNQMENYGYTF
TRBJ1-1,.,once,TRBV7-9,TGTGCCAGCAGCTTATCCCCCGGTCGGAAAGCTTTCTTT,CASSLSPGRKAFF
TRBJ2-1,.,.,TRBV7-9,TGTGCCAGCAGCCCCTCGGGGAGACTCCCTTACAATGAGCAGTTCTTC,CASSPSGRLPYNEQFF
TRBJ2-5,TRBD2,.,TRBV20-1,TGCAGTGCCAGCCCCGGCACAGCGGGAGGATGGGGAGAGACCCAGTACTTC,CSASPGTAGGWGETQYF
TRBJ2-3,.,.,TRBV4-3,TGCGCCAGCAGCCAAGATCGGGTGGGCGCAGATACGCAGTATTTT,CASSQDRVGADTQYF
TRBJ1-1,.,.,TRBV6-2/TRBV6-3,TGTGCCAGCAGTTACTCGAGCGAGGGGGAGCCCGAAGCTTTCTTT,CASSYSSEGEPEAFF
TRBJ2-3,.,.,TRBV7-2,TGTGCCAGCAGCCTACGACTTGGCGGGAGCACAGATACGCAGTATTTT,CASSLRLGGSTDTQYF
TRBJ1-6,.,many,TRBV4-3,TGCGCCAGCAGCCAAGGTGGGCTGTATGCACCCCTCCACTTT,CASSQGGLYAPLHF
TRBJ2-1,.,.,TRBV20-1,TGCAGTGCTAGGCCAGGCGCGGGGGAGCAGTTCTTC,CSARPGAGEQFF
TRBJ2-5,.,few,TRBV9,TGTGCCAGCAGCGTAGGTAGGGACTGGGAGACCCAGTACTTC,CASSVGRDWETQYF
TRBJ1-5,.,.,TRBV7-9,TGTGCCAGCAGCTTAGGAGGGCCTGCGGGACAAGGACGAAATCAGCCCCAGCATTTT,CASSLGGPAGQGRNQPQHF
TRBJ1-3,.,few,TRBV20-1,TGCAGTGCTTCGCAGTGGGTCTCTGGAAACACCATATATTTT,CSASQWVSGNTIYF
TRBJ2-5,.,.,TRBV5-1,TGCGCCAGCAGCCGCCCGGACATAGAGACCCAGTACTTC,CASSRPDIETQYF
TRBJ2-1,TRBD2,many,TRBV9,TGTGCCAGCAGCGAAGCGGGGGGGCTTGATGAGCAGTTCTTC,CASSEAGGLDEQFF
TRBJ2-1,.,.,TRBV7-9,TGTGCCAGCAGCTCCACAGCCTATTTTGCGGGTGAGCAGTTCTTC,CASSSTAYFAGEQFF
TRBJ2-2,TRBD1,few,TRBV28,TGTGCCAGCATGAGGACAGGGAAGGGGGAGCTGTTTTTT,CASMRTGKGELFF
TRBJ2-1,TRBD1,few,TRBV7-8,TGTGCCAGCACCCACCAGGGACAGGGTTCCAGAGAGCAGTTCTTC,CASTHQGQGSREQFF
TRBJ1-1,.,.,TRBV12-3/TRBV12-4,TGTGCCAGCAGGTTGGGGGGGGGGTCTGAAGCTTTCTTT,CASRLGGGSEAFF
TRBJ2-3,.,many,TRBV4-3,TGCGCCAGCAGCCAGCAGGGTGGCACAGATACGCAGTATTTT,CASSQQGGTDTQYF
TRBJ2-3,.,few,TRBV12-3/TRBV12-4,TGTGCCAGCATCGCAGGGTGGTCGGTGAGCACAGATACGCAGTATTTT,CASIAGWSVSTDTQYF
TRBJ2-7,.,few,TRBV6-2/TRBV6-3,TGTGCCATATCCCTTACGAAAGCCTACGAGCAGTACTTC,CAISLTKAYEQYF
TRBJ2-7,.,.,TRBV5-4,TGTGCCAGCAGCCCGGGGGCCGCATCGGCCGAGCAGTACTTC,CASSPGAASAEQYF
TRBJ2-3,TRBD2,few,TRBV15,TGTGCCACCAGCAGAGATCGAGCGGGGGGTACAGATACGCAGTATTTT,CATSRDRAGGTDTQYF
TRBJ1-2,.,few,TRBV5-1,TGCGCCAGCAGCTTCACAACAGGGATCGACTATGGCTACACCTTC,CASSFTTGIDYGYTF
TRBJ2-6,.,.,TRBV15,TGTGCCACCAGCGGGGGTCCAAGATTGGTAATCTCTGGGGCCAACGTCCTGACTTTC,CATSGGPRLVISGANVLTF
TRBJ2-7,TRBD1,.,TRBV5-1,TGCGCCAGCAGCCTAGGACAGGGGCAGTACGAGCAGTACTTC,CASSLGQGQYEQYF
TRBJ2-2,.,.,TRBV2,TGTGCCAGCAAGAAGGAGTGGGCCGGGGAGCTGTTTTTT,CASKKEWAGELFF
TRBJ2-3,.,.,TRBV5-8,TGTGCCAGCAGCTTGGCCTGGGGGACCCAAGGGGCAGATACGCAGTATTTT,CASSLAWGTQGADTQYF
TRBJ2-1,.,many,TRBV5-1,TGCGCCAGCAGCTTGGTTCCGATCAATGAGCAGTTCTTC,CASSLVPINEQFF
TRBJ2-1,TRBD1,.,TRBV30,TGTGCCTGGGGGACCGGGACAGGAGTTGTCTATGAGCAGTTCTTC,CAWGTGTGVVYEQFF